The 10 T cell receptor beta chains below come from one sample, sequenced in a study of Ad26.COV2.S vaccination and SARS-CoV-2 variants. Sequenced by immunoSEQ multiplex PCR; TCRdb stores in-frame clones only, minus some. Of around 300,000 clones listed, about 87% were seen once; the top ten hold around 5.8%. Treatment: over 15 received Ad26.COV2.S at low or high dose, single or two shots; 5 received placebo; per-sample allocation not given. Vaccine and placebo recipients were sampled on day 63 after the first injection. The sample was peripheral blood, taken in a trial of Ad26.COV2.S vaccine versus placebo. These receptors came from a person between 18 and 60 years old who received the Ad26.COV2.S COVID-19 vaccine or a placebo.

V usage is TRBV6-2 or TRBV6-3 and J usage is TRBJ2-7; 8 bases match TRBD1. Per germline, CDR1 MNHEY and CDR2 SVGEGT. After removal of 1 base from V and 2 bases from J, the junction contained 4 bases not matched to a gene. This CDR3 comprises 15 residues. CDR3 protein: CASSYLRQGTYEQYF. In nucleotides, the CDR3 is TGTGCCAGCAGTTACTTAAGACAGGGGACCTACGAGCAGTACTTC.

The chain is built from TRBV30 and TRBJ2-7; no reliable D call. Germline loops: CDR1 GTSNPN, CDR2 SVGIG (reference sequence). The CDR3 runs to 14 residues. V gave up 3 bases and J gave up 3 bases, with 15 bases separating them. CDR3 bases: TGTGCCTGGAGCATATTGGGGTTCGGCTACGAGCAGTACTTC. This codes for CAWSILGFGYEQYF.

The rearrangement uses TRBV27 and TRBJ1-1; D unresolved. V lost 0 bases, J lost 5 bases, and 7 bases lay in between. Germline loops: CDR1 MNHEY, CDR2 SMNVEV (reference sequence). The CDR3 length is 13 residues. The CDR3 nucleotides are TGTGCCAGCAGTTTATCATTGGGGACTGAAGCTTTCTTT. Encoded protein: CASSLSLGTEAFF.

The chain joins TRBV5-1 to TRBJ1-3; no definite D call. CDR3 size: 18 residues. The V gene's germline CDR1 is SGHRS and CDR2 YFSETQ. V shed 7 bases and J shed 0 bases, with 23 bases lying between them. This CDR3 reads CASSRKVMGEASGNTIYF. In nucleotides, the CDR3 is TGCGCCAGCTCACGGAAGGTGATGGGTGAGGCCTCTGGAAACACCATATATTTT.

This chain uses TRBV3-1 (or the pseudogene TRBV3-2) with TRBJ2-3, with D hard to call. Per germline, CDR1 LGHDT and CDR2 YNNKEL (reference sequence). The ends were cut back, 0 bases at V and 6 bases at J, with 10 bases in the middle. This CDR3 comprises 14 residues. DNA for the CDR3: TGTGCCAGCAGCCAAGACCCAAATGGTGATACGCAGTATTTT. It encodes CASSQDPNGDTQYF.

This clone appeared once. Here the CDR3 DNA reads TGTGCCAGCAGCTCGGGGAGGGGCGGAACAGATACGCAGTATTTT. It codes for CASSSGRGGTDTQYF. The rearrangement joins TRBV11-3 to TRBJ2-3; 7 positions match TRBD2. The CDR3 runs 15 residues. The germline gives CDR1 SGHNT, CDR2 YENEEA. V was clipped by 4 bases and J by 3 bases; unmatched bases: 7.

J is TRBJ1-1 and V is TRBV7-9; a possible D gene is TRBD1 (6 bases). CDR3 length: 13 residues. Germline CDR1 reads SEHNR; CDR2 reads FQNEAQ (reference sequence). V dropped 4 bases and J dropped 1 base, with 7 bases sitting between them. CDR3 bases: TGTGCCAGCAGCTCCAGGGGGAACACTGAAGCTTTCTTT. This translates into CASSSRGNTEAFF.

The gene calls are TRBV5-8 and TRBJ1-1; D is unclear. The length of the CDR3 is 12 residues. V lost 0 bases and J lost 8, with 8 bases in between. CDR1 is SGHTS and CDR2 is YDEGEE in the germline V gene. The DNA of the CDR3 is TGTGCCAGCAGCTTGGGGAGGACGGAAGCTTTCTTT. As protein: CASSLGRTEAFF.

This chain connects TRBV28 to TRBJ1-2; D ambiguous. Germline lookup yields CDR1 MDHEN and CDR2 SYDVKM. The length of the CDR3 is 13 residues. V was pared by 2 bases and J by 4 bases, with 8 bases between. The DNA of the CDR3 is TGTGCCAGCAGTTTAGAAGGAGCCTATGGCTACACCTTC. This encodes CASSLEGAYGYTF.

In its sample, this clone was seen once. The gene calls are TRBV10-3 and TRBJ2-5, with a possible D match to TRBD1 (6 bases). Trimming shortened V by 10 bases and J by 3 bases, and 9 bases separated the two germline ends. The germline CDR1 and CDR2 sequences are ENHRY and SYGVKD. The CDR3 consists of 11 residues. The CDR3 reads CATKGEETQYF. The CDR3 nucleotides read TGTGCCACCAAGGGGGAAGAGACCCAGTACTTC.